One and the same sample provided the 14 T cell receptor beta chains below, sequenced in a study of regulatory T cells in long-lasting Graves disease. To make TCR beta libraries, researchers used iRepertoire HTBI primers and Arm-PCR of CDR3 regions. Each CDR3 protein is one row after TCRdb ran MiXCR on the multiplex PCR reads. The sample has 450,000 to 600,000 distinct CDR3 sequences, roughly 13% seen once. Stated time point: newly diagnosed GD, antithyroid drugs for less than 3 months. RNA isolated from PBMCs was used to make the TCR library. The sample was also reused in another study, on T cells in Graves' hyperthyroidism and ophthalmopathy.

This specimen consisted of peripheral blood mononuclear cells (PBMCs), obtained at new diagnosis, from a patient treated with antithyroid drugs. These receptors all stem from a man between 25 and 39 years old with Graves disease.

This clonotype appeared many times. The V gene is TRBV5-1, the J gene TRBJ2-3; 8 bases agree with TRBD1. The CDR3 contains 15 residues. The trim removed 2 bases at V and 2 bases at J, leaving 4 bases unmatched. CDR1 and CDR2 from the germline V gene are SGHRS and YFSETQ. Here the CDR3 reads CASSFPGQVTDTQYF. CDR3 bases: TGCGCCAGCAGCTTCCCGGGACAGGTCACAGATACGCAGTATTTT.

This clonotype was observed a few times. This chain links TRBV3-1 with TRBJ2-7; TRBD2 aligns across 12 bases. Germline V lookup: CDR1 LGHDT, CDR2 YNNKEL (reference sequence). There are 15 residues in the CDR3. V lost 4 bases, J lost 7 bases, and 8 bases stayed unmatched. The CDR3 is CASSLRLAGAEEQYF. The CDR3, as DNA: TGTGCCAGCAGCCTACGACTAGCGGGAGCTGAGGAGCAGTACTTC.

This clonotype appeared many times. The chain employs TRBV5-1 and TRBJ2-1, with D perhaps assigned TRBD1 or TRBD2 (5 bases each). Germline V gene sequence: CDR1 SGHRS, CDR2 YFSETQ. This CDR3 is built from 14 residues. V lost 2 bases, J lost 3 bases, and 9 bases lay in between. The CDR3, as DNA: TGCGCCAGCAGCTTCGGGACGGACTACAATGAGCAGTTCTTC. It codes for CASSFGTDYNEQFF.

In its sample, this clonotype was seen many times. This chain links TRBV29-1 with TRBJ2-2; D ambiguous. The germline CDR1 and CDR2 sequences are SQVTM and ANQGSEA. The CDR3 contains 12 residues. V was trimmed by 4 bases and J by 3 bases, leaving 6 bases between them. This chain's CDR3 is CSVVRYTGELFF. The CDR3 DNA is TGCAGCGTTGTGAGATACACCGGGGAGCTGTTTTTT.

This clonotype appeared many times. V and J are TRBV12-3 or TRBV12-4 and TRBJ2-5, with D possibly TRBD2 on 5 matching bases. Trimming left V 3 bases short and J 1 base short, with 9 bases between. This CDR3 has 14 amino acids. This CDR3 is CASSLKRIQETQYF. The DNA of the CDR3 is TGTGCCAGCAGTTTGAAGCGGATCCAAGAGACCCAGTACTTC.

The chain employs TRBV6-1 and TRBJ1-1; D is ambiguous. The ends were cut back, 6 bases at V and 0 bases at J, with 14 bases in the middle. Germline CDR1 and CDR2: MNHNS and SASEGT. This CDR3 contains 15 residues. As DNA, the CDR3 is TGTGCCAGCAGGGGTGGGGTTACGATGAACACTGAAGCTTTCTTT. Amino acid sequence: CASRGGVTMNTEAFF.

This clonotype was detected a few times. The rearrangement uses TRBV10-2 and TRBJ2-5; D gene uncertain. Trimming removed 2 bases from V and 5 bases from J, with 9 bases in between. This CDR3 region has 13 residues. In germline, CDR1 is WSHSY, CDR2 SAAADI. The CDR3 spells CASSEGRKETQYF. DNA for the CDR3: TGCGCCAGCAGTGAGGGTAGAAAGGAGACCCAGTACTTC.

The genes are TRBV7-9 and TRBJ2-2; no clear D gene. The CDR3 covers 14 residues. Trimming stripped 0 bases from V and 4 bases from J, with 6 bases between. Looked up from germline, CDR1 is SEHNR and CDR2 is FQNEAQ (reference sequence). In DNA, the CDR3 is TGTGCCAGCAGCTTAGCTCTATTCACCGGGGAGCTGTTTTTT. This codes for CASSLALFTGELFF.

This clonotype was observed a handful of times. The chain has TRBV10-3 and TRBJ2-1, with TRBD2 identical over 12 bases. The CDR3 extends over 16 amino acids. The V and J ends lost 5 bases and 1 base, in that order; junction bases with no gene match: 3. CDR1 and CDR2 from the germline V gene are ENHRY and SYGVKD. As DNA, the CDR3 is TGTGCCATCAGTTTTGGACTAGCGGGGTCCTACAATGAGCAGTTCTTC. This sequence encodes CAISFGLAGSYNEQFF.

This clonotype appeared many times. CDR3 coding DNA: TGTGCCTGGAGTTTTGGACCGTCCTACGAGCAGTACTTC. Translation: CAWSFGPSYEQYF. This chain joins TRBV30 and TRBJ2-7; D is ambiguous. V gave up 2 bases and J gave up 1 base, with 9 bases separating them. There are 13 residues in the CDR3. Germline CDR1 reads GTSNPN; CDR2 reads SVGIG (reference sequence).

As concerns this clonotype: A much bigger clone sits one base away, suggesting this may be a read error. The V gene is TRBV16, the J gene TRBJ1-1; D perhaps matches TRBD1 (5 bases). The CDR3 loop spans 14 amino acids. Trimming shortened V by 0 bases and J by 4 bases, and 9 bases separated the two germline ends. CDR1 is KGHSY, CDR2 FQNENV, per germline. CDR3 protein: CASSQSAGSTEAFF. The CDR3, as DNA: TGTGCCAGCAGCCAATCGGCAGGGAGCACTGAAGCTTTCTTT.

This clonotype was counted a few times. CDR3 protein: CASSPRFYLNYGYTF. CDR3 bases: TGTGCCAGCTCACCACGGTTCTACCTAAACTATGGCTACACCTTC. V and J are TRBV18 and TRBJ1-2; D is unresolved. Between the trimmed V and J ends, which lost 1 base and 2 bases, there was a span of 11 bases. The CDR3 is 15 residues long. CDR1 and CDR2 from the germline V gene are KGHSH and LQKENI.

Concerning this clonotype itself: Given a much more abundant clone one base away, this may be a read error. The V and J genes are TRBV3-1 and TRBJ2-1; D is perhaps TRBD2 (6 bases). The CDR3 covers 16 residues. V was pared by 2 bases and J by 4 bases, with 15 bases between. Germline V CDR1 and CDR2: LGHDT, YNNKEL (reference sequence). CDR3 region: CASSQTSRDSYNEQFF. The CDR3 bases are TGTGCCAGCAGCCAAACTAGCCGGGACTCATACAATGAGCAGTTCTTC.

This clonotype has at least ten counts. The chain employs TRBV2 and TRBJ1-4, with 9 bases that match TRBD1. This CDR3 region has 16 residues. The junction had 7 bases not matched to a gene; V was cut back by 5 bases and J by 3 bases. Germline values: CDR1 SNHLY, CDR2 FYNNEI. The CDR3 DNA is TGTGCCAGCAGTCGCGACAGGGGGAACGCTAATGAAAAACTGTTTTTT. Translating gives CASSRDRGNANEKLFF.